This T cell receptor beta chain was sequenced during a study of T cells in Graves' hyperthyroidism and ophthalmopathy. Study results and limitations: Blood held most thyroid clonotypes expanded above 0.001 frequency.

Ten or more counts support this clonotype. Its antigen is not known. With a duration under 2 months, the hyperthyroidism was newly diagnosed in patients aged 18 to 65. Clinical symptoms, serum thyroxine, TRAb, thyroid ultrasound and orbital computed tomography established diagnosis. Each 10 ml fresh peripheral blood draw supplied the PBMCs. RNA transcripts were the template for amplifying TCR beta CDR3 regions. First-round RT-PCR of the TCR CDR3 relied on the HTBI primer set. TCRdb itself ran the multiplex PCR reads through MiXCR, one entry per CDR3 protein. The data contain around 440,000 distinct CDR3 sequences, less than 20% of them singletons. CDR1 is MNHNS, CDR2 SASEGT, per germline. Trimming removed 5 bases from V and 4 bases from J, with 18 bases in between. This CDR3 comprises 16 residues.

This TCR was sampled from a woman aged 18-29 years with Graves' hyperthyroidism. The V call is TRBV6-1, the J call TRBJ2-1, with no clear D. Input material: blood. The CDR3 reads CASSYGWSPPYNEQFF. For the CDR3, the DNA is TGTGCCAGCAGTTACGGTTGGAGTCCCCCTTACAATGAGCAGTTCTTC.